Shown below are 9 T cell receptor beta chains from a single sample sequenced in a study of cytomegalovirus exposure and HLA in healthy donors. Amplification used 60 Vbeta primers and 13 Jbeta primers. Assay: immunoSEQ multiplex PCR; the TCRdb copy retains only in-frame clones and omits some. The data contain nearly 110,000 clones, about two thirds of them singletons. The sequenced sample consisted of PBMCs. The receptors shown here come from a boy under 18 in good health and CMV-seronegative.

J is TRBJ2-5 and V is TRBV29-1; D is possibly TRBD2 (5 bases). CDR3 length equals 13 residues. Deletions cut 6 bases from V and 5 bases from J, with 16 bases between. Germline V lookup: CDR1 SQVTM, CDR2 ANQGSEA. CDR3 sequence (DNA): TGCAGCGTGAGAGGGATCCTCCGGGAGACCCAGTACTTC. Amino acids: CSVRGILRETQYF.

This chain connects TRBV9 to TRBJ1-2; D is perhaps TRBD1 (5 bases). Germline CDR1 is SGDLS and CDR2 is YYNGEE. V lost 0 bases and J lost 6, with 15 bases in between. The CDR3 consists of 15 residues. The CDR3 DNA reads as TGTGCCAGCAGCGTAGCTGGGCAGGGATATAATGGCTACACCTTC. Its translation is CASSVAGQGYNGYTF.

V usage is TRBV11-2 and J usage is TRBJ2-1; D not certain. The V end lost 3 bases, the J end lost 3 bases, and 9 bases lay between the germline ends. The germline V gene encodes CDR1 SGHAT and CDR2 FQNNGV. CDR3 length: 14 amino acids. CDR3 DNA sequence: TGTGCCAGCAGCTTTTTCGGTGACTACAATGAGCAGTTCTTC. It is translated as CASSFFGDYNEQFF.

The chain links TRBV9 to TRBJ2-5, with 9 bases lining up with TRBD2. V gave up 0 bases and J gave up 2 bases; unmatched junction bases: 5. The CDR3 contains 16 residues. The V gene's germline CDR1 is SGDLS and CDR2 YYNGEE. The CDR3 DNA reads as TGTGCCAGCAGCGTAGATCCAGCGGGGGGTCAAGAGACCCAGTACTTC. As protein: CASSVDPAGGQETQYF.

A single count supports this clone. The CDR3 DNA reads TGTGCCAGCAGTTTCGCAACAGGGGCCGATAATTCACCCCTCCACTTT. Protein product: CASSFATGADNSPLHF. This chain links TRBV6-5 with TRBJ1-6; 7 bases map to TRBD1. The V segment lost 4 bases and the J segment 5 bases; nucleotides outside the gene matches: 8. The CDR3 covers 16 residues. Germline V gene data show CDR1 as MNHEY and CDR2 as SVGAGI.

This clone has only a few counts. This rearrangement joins TRBV7-2 to TRBJ2-5, with a possible D match to TRBD1 (6 bases). V was trimmed by 4 bases and J by 5 bases, leaving 17 bases between them. This CDR3 is built from 15 residues. Germline V gene lookup returns CDR1 SGHTA and CDR2 FQGNSA. The CDR3 sequence is CASSSGTSGRETQYF. CDR3 in DNA: TGTGCCAGCAGCTCCGGGACATCAGGCAGGGAGACCCAGTACTTC.

The chain joins TRBV19 to TRBJ2-2, with a weak D call TRBD1 (6 bases). The CDR3 is made up of 17 amino acids. Germline V CDR1 and CDR2: LNHDA, SQIVND (reference sequence). Trimming removed 6 bases from V and 5 bases from J, with 22 bases in between. CDR3 nucleotides: TGTGCCAGTAGGGTCTTTGGGGCCCGTAGGGGGACCGGGGAGCTGTTTTTT. Encoded protein: CASRVFGARRGTGELFF.

The J gene is TRBJ2-3, the V gene TRBV5-4; 8 positions match TRBD2. The CDR3 is made up of 16 amino acids. Germline values: CDR1 SGHNT, CDR2 YYREEE (reference sequence). V trimming: 0 bases; J trimming: 1 base; junction bases outside the gene matches: 4. CDR3 coding DNA: TGTGCCAGCAGCTTGGGACTAGCGAGACGCACAGATACGCAGTATTTT. As protein: CASSLGLARRTDTQYF.

V usage is TRBV10-3 and J usage is TRBJ2-2, with D possibly matching TRBD2 (5 bases). This CDR3 is 11 amino acids long. Trimming took off 10 bases at V and 5 bases at J, with 8 bases between the two ends. The germline V gene has CDR1 ENHRY and CDR2 SYGVKD. CDR3 in DNA: TGTGCCACCGGAGGTACCGGGGAGCTGTTTTTT. Its protein product is CATGGTGELFF.